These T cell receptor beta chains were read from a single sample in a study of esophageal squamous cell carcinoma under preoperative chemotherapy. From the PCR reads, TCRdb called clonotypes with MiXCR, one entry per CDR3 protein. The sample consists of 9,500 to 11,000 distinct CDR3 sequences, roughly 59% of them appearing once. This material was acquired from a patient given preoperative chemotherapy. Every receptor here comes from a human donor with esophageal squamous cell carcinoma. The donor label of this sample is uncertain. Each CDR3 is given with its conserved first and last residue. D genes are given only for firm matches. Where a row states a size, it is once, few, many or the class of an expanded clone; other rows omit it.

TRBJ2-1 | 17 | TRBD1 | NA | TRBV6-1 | CASSEYNWGQGSYEQFF | TGTGCCAGCAGTGAATATAACTGGGGACAGGGCTCCTACGAGCAGTTCTTC
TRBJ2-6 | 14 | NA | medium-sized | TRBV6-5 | CASSRGFGANVLTF | TGTGCCAGCAGTAGGGGGTTTGGGGCCAACGTCCTGACTTTC
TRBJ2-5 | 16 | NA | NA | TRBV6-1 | CASSGFGGSYPETQYF | TGTGCCAGCAGTGGATTTGGGGGAAGTTACCCAGAGACCCAGTACTTC
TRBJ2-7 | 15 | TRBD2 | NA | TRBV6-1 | CASSKSGSSYNEQYF | TGTGCCAGCAGTAAGAGCGGGAGCTCCTACAATGAGCAGTACTTC
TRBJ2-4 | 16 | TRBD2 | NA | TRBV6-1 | CASSVLGGRAKNIQYF | TGTGCCAGCAGTGTATTGGGGGGGAGAGCCAAAAATATTCAGTACTTT
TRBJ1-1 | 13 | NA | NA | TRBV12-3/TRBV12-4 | CASSRSAGTEAFF | TGTGCCAGCAGCCGGTCCGCCGGCACTGAAGCTTTCTTT
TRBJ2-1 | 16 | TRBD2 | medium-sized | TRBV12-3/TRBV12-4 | CASLPPSSGSNNEQFF | TGTGCCAGCCTTCCCCCCTCTAGCGGAAGTAACAATGAGCAGTTCTTC
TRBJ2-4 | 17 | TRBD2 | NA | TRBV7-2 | CASSPRAGVWAKNTQYF | TGTGCCAGCAGCCCCCGAGCGGGGGTGTGGGCCAAAAACACGCAGTACTTC
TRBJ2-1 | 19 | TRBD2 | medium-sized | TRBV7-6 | CASSLALASAGGPYNEQFF | TGTGCCAGCAGCTTAGCGTTAGCGTCGGCGGGAGGGCCCTACAATGAGCAGTTCTTC
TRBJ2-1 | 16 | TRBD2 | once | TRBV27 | CASSPGWTSGINEQFF | TGTGCCAGCAGTCCAGGATGGACTAGCGGGATCAATGAGCAGTTCTTC
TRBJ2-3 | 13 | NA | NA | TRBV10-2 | CARGVWERDTQYF | TGCGCCAGGGGGGTGTGGGAGAGGGATACGCAGTATTTT
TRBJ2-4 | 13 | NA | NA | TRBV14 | CATGLRAKNIQYF | TGTGCCACGGGGCTGCGAGCCAAAAACATTCAGTACTTC
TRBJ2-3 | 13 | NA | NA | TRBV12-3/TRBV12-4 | CASRPTGPDTQYF | TGTGCCAGCAGACCCACTGGTCCAGATACGCAGTATTTT
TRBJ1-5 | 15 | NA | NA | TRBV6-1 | CASSSRALQHQPQHF | TGTGCCAGCAGCTCGAGGGCCCTTCAACATCAGCCCCAGCATTTT
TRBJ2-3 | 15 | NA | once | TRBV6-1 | CARGHGGREKETQYF | TGTGCCAGGGGGCACGGGGGCCGCGAGAAAGAGACGCAGTACTTT
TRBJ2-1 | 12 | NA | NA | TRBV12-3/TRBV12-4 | CASQLGAGEQFF | TGTGCCAGCCAATTGGGGGCTGGTGAGCAGTTCTTC
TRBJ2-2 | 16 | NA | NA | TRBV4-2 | CASSQERTLNTGELFF | TGTGCCAGCAGCCAAGAAAGGACTCTAAACACCGGGGAGCTGTTTTTT
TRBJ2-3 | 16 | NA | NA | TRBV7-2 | CASSLTTGAGTDTQYF | TGTGCCAGCAGCTTAACTACGGGAGCGGGCACAGATACGCAGTATTTT
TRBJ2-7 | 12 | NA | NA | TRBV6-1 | CASSERGYEQYF | TGTGCCAGCAGTGAGAGGGGCTACGAGCAGTACTTC
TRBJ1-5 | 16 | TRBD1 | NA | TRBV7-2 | CASSISGTGSNQPQHF | TGTGCCAGCAGCATCTCCGGGACAGGGAGCAATCAGCCCCAGCATTTT
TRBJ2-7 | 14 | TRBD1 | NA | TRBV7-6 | CASSTGGLSYEQYF | TGTGCCAGCAGTACAGGGGGTTTGAGCTACGAGCAGTACTTC
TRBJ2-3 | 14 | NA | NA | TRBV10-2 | CAGSGGGDQDTQYF | TGCGCGGGCAGTGGGGGAGGTGACCAAGATACCCAGTACTTT
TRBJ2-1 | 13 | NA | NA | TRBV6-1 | CASRDVRSDTQFF | TGTGCCAGCAGGGATGTGAGGTCCGATACGCAGTTCTTC
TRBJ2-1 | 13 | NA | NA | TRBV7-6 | CASSTKPNYEQFF | TGTGCCAGCAGCACAAAACCAAACTACGAGCAGTTCTTC
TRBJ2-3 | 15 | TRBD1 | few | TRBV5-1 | CASSLAGQGGDTQYF | TGCGCCAGCAGCTTGGCGGGACAGGGGGGGGATACGCAGTATTTT
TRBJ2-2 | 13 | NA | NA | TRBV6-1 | CASTQQYTGELFF | TGTGCCAGCACCCAACAGTACACCGGGGAGCTGTTTTTT
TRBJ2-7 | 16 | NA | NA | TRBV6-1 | CASGEFGGRYQDTQYF | TGTGCCAGCGGGGAATTTGGGGGACGCTACCAAGATACGCAGTACTTC
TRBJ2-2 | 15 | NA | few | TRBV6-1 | CASGRGAGLAGELFF | TGTGCCAGCGGGAGGGGGGCTGGGTTGGCCGGGGAGCTGTTTTTT
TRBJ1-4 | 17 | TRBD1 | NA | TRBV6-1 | CASSEGAGGLGNEKLFF | TGTGCCAGCAGTGAAGGGGCAGGGGGCCTTGGTAATGAAAAACTGTTTTTT
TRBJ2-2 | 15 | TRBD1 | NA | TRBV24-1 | CATSDTGADTGELFF | TGTGCCACCAGTGACACAGGGGCGGACACCGGGGAGCTGTTTTTT
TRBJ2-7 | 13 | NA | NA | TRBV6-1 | CASSEITGYEQYF | TGTGCCAGCAGTGAAATCACAGGCTACGAGCAGTACTTC
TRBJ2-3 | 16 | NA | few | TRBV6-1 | CASREFGGSYQDTQYF | TGTGCCAGCAGGGAATTTGGGGGAAGCTACCAAGATACGCAGTATTTT
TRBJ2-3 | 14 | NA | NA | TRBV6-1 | CGGTGLRGQNTQYF | TGTGGCGGCACGGGGTTGAGGGGTCAAAACACGCAGTACTTT
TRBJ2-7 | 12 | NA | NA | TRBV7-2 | CASSSGRYEQYF | TGTGCCAGCAGCTCAGGGAGGTACGAGCAGTACTTC
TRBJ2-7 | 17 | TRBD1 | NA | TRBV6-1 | CASSQTSYGQGMDEQYF | TGTGCCAGCAGCCAAACGTCCTATGGACAGGGGATGGACGAGCAGTACTTC
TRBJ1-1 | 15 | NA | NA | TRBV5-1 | CASSLAGLGGSEAFF | TGCGCCAGCAGCTTGGCTGGTCTCGGGGGCTCTGAAGCTTTCTTT
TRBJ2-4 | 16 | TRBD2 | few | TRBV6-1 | CASSESGGRAKNTQYF | TGTGCCAGCAGTGAATCGGGGGGGAGAGCCAAAAACACGCAGTATTTC
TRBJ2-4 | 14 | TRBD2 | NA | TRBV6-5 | CASSYEREANEQYF | TGTGCCAGCAGTTACGAGCGGGAGGCCAATGAGCAGTACTTC
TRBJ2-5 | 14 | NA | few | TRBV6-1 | CASRTDTIKETQYF | TGTGCCAGCAGGACGGATACCATTAAAGAGACCCAGTACTTC
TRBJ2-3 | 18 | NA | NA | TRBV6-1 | CASSGAGVRGRAPDTQYF | TGTGCCAGCAGTGGAGCGGGCGTGAGGGGCCGTGCCCCAGATACCCAGTACTTT
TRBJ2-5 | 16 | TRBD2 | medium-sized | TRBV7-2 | CASSLVRAGGQETQYF | TGTGCCAGCAGCTTAGTTCGAGCGGGAGGTCAAGAGACCCAGTACTTC
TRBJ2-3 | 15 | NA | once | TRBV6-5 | CASSLRAGETETQYF | TGTGCCAGCAGTTTAAGGGCCGGTGAGACAGAGACGCAGTATTTT
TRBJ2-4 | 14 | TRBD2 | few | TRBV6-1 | CAGSGGGGQDTQYF | TGTGCGGGCAGCGGGGGGGGCGGGCAAGATACCCAGTACTTC
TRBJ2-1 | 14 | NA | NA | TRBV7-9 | CASSLGGLQETQFF | TGTGCCAGCAGCTTAGGAGGGCTCCAAGAGACCCAGTTCTTC
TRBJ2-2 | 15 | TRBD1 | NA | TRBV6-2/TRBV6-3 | CASSHDRGRAGELFF | TGTGCCAGCAGTCATGACAGGGGGCGCGCCGGGGAGCTGTTTTTT
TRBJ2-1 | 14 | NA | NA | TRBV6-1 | CASLHAVRRDKQFF | TGTGCCAGCCTCCACGCCGTGAGGAGAGATAAGCAGTTTTTC
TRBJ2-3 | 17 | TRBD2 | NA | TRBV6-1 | CASIAGSGGRDTDTQYF | TGTGCCAGCATCGCGGGTAGCGGGGGCCGTGACACAGATACGCAGTATTTC
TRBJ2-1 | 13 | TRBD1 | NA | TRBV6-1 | CASGITGVSEQFF | TGTGCCAGCGGAATAACAGGGGTCAGTGAGCAGTTCTTC
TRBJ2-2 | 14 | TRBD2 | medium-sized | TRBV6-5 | CASTSGTGTGELFF | TGTGCCAGCACTAGCGGGACTGGCACCGGGGAGCTGTTTTTT
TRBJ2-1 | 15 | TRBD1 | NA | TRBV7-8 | CASSLMLGQGIEQFF | TGTGCCAGCAGCTTAATGCTAGGACAGGGGATCGAGCAGTTCTTC
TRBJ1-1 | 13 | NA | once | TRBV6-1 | CASTDGGPVGAFF | TGTGCCAGCACCGACGGTGGTCCCGTTGGAGCTTTCTTT
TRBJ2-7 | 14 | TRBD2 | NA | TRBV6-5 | CASSLNSGTYEQYF | TGTGCCAGCAGTTTAAATAGCGGGACCTACGAGCAGTACTTC
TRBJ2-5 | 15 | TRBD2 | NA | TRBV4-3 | CASSQDPISGRAPFF | TGCGCCAGCAGCCAAGATCCGATCAGCGGGAGGGCCCCGTTCTTC
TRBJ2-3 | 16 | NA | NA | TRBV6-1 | CASSVSGVCAKDMQYF | TGTGCCAGCAGTGTATCGGGGGTGTGCGCCAAAGATATGCAGTATTTT